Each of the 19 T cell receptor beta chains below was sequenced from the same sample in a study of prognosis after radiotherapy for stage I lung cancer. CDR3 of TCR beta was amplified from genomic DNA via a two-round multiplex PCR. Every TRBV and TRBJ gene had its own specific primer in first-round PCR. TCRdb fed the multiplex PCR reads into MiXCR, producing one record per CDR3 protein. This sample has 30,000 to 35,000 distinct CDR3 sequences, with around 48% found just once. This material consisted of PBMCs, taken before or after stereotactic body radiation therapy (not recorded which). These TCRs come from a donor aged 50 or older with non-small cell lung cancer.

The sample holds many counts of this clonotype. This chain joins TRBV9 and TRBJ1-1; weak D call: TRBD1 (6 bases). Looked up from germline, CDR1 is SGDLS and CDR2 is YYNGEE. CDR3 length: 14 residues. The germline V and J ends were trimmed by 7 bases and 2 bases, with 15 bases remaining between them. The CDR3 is CASGRGGANTEAFF. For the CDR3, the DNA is TGTGCCAGCGGGCGGGGGGGCGCCAACACTGAAGCTTTCTTT.

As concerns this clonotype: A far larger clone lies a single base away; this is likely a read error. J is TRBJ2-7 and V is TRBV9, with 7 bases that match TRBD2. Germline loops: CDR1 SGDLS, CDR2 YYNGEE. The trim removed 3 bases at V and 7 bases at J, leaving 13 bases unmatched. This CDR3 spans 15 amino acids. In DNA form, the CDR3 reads TGTGCCAGCAGCGCCCAGAGCGGGACCTACAATGAGCAGTACTTC. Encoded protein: CASSAQSGTYNEQYF. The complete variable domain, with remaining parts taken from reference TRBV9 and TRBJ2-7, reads DSGVTQTPKHLITATGQRVTLRCSPRSGDLSVYWYQQSLDQGLQFLIQYYNGEERAKGNILERFSAQQFPDLHSELNLSSLELGDSALYFCASSAQSGTYNEQYFGPGTRLTVT.

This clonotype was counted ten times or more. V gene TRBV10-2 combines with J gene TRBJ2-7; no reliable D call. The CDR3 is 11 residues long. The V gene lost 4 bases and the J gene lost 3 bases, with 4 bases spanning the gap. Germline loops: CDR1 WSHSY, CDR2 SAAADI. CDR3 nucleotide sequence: TGCGCCAGCAGTGGGGGCTACGAGCAGTACTTC. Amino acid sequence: CASSGGYEQYF.

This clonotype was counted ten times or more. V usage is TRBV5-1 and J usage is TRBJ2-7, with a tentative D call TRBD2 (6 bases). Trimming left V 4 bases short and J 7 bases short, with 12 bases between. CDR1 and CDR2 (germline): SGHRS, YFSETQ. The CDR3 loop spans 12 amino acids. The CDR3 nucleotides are TGCGCCAGCAGCCCAACCGGAGGGGAGCAGTACTTC. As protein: CASSPTGGEQYF.

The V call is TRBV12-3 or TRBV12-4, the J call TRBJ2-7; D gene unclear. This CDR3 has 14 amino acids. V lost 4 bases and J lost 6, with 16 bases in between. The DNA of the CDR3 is TGTGCCAGCAGTTGGCGGCGACGGCGGTTCGAGCAGTACTTC. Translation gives CASSWRRRRFEQYF.

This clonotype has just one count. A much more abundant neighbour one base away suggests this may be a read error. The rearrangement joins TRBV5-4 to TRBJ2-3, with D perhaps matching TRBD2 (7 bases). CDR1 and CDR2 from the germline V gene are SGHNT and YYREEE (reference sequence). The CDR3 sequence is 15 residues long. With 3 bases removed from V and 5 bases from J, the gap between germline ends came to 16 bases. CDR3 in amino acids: CASSYRGGAGDTQYF. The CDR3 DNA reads TGTGCCAGCAGCTATAGGGGGGGGGCCGGAGATACGCAGTATTTT.

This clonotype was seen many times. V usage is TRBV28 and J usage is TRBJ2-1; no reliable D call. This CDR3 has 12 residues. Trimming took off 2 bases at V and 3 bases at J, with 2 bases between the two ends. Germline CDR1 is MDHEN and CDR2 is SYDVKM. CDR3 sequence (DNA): TGTGCCAGCAGTTTACGCTACAATGAGCAGTTCTTC. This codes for CASSLRYNEQFF.

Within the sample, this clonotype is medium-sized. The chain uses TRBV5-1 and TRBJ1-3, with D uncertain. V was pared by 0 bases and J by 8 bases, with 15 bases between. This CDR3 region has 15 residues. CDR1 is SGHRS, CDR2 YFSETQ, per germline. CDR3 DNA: TGCGCCAGCAGCTTGGTCGGGTCCGGTGGGGACACCATATATTTT. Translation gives CASSLVGSGGDTIYF.

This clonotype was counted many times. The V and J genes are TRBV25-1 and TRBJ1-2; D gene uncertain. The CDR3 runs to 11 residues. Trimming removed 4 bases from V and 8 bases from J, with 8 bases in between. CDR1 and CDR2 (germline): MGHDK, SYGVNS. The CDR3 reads CASSVGAGYTF. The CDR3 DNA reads TGTGCCAGCAGTGTAGGCGCGGGCTACACCTTC.

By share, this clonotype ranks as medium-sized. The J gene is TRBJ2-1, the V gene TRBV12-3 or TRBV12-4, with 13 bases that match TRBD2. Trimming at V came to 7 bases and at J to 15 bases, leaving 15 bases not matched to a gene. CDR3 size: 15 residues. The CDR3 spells CASNPTGLAGARSFF. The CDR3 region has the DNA TGTGCCAGCAACCCGACCGGACTAGCGGGAGCTCGGTCGTTCTTC.

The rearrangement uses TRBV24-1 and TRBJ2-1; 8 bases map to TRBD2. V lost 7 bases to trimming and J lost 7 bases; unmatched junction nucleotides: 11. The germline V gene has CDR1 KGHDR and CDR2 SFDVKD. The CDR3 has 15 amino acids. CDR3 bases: TGTGCCACCAGGGCCGTGCGGGGGGCTAAGAATGAGCAGTTCTTC. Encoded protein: CATRAVRGAKNEQFF.

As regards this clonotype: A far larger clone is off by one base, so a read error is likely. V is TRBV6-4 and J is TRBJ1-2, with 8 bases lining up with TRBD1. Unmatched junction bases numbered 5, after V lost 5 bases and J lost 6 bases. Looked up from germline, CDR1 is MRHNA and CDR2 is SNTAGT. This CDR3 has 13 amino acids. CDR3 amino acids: CASSKTGQDGYTF. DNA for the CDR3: TGTGCCAGCAGTAAAACGGGACAGGATGGCTACACCTTC.

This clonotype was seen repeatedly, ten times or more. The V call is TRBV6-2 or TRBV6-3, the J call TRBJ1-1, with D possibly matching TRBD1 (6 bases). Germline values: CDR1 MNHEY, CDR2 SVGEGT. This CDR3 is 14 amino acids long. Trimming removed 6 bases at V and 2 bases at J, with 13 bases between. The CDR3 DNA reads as TGTGCCAGCAGACCTGGACAGTTCAACACTGAAGCTTTCTTT. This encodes CASRPGQFNTEAFF.

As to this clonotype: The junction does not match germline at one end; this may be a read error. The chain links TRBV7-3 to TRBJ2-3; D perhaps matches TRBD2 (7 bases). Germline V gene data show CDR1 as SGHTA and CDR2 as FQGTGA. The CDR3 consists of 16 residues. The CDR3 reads CATSPQGSSGLDTQYF. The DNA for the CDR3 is TGTGCCACCAGCCCCCAGGGGAGTAGCGGGCTAGATACGCAGTATTTT.

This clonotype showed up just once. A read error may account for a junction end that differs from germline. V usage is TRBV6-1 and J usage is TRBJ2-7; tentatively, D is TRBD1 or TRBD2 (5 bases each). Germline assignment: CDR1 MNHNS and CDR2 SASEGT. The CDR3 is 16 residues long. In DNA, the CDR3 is TGTGCCAGCGCCCTGACCCCGGAAAGTGGGGGATACGATCAGTACTTC. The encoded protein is CASALTPESGGYDQYF.

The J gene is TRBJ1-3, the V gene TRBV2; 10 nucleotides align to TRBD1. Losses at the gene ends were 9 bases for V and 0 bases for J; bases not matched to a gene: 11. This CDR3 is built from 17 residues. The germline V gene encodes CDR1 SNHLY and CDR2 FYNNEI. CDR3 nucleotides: TGTGCCAGAAGACCAAAGGACAGGGGGATCTCTGGAAACACCATATATTTT. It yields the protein CARRPKDRGISGNTIYF.

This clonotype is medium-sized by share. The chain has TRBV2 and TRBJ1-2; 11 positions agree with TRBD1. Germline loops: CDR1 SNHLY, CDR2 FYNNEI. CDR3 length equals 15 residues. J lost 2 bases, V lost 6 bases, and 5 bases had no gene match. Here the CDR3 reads CASRDGTGGNYGYTF. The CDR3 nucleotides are TGTGCCAGCAGGGATGGGACAGGGGGGAACTATGGCTACACCTTC. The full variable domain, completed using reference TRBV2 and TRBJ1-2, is EPEVTQTPSHQVTQMGQEVILRCVPISNHLYFYWYRQILGQKVEFLVSFYNNEISEKSEIFDDQFSVERPDGSNFTLKIRSTKLEDSAMYFCASRDGTGGNYGYTFGSGTRLTVV.

CDR3: CASSRWGMRRIMEDTQYF. The CDR3 DNA sequence: TGTGCCAGCAGCCGCTGGGGGATGCGGAGGATAATGGAAGATACGCAGTATTTT. The chain is built from TRBV11-2 and TRBJ2-3; D may be TRBD1 or TRBD2 (5 bases each). Germline CDR1 SGHAT, CDR2 FQNNGV. This CDR3 contains 18 residues. Trimming removed 5 bases from V and 5 bases from J, with 26 bases in between. Filled out from reference TRBV11-2 and TRBJ2-3, the complete variable domain reads EAGVAQSPRYKIIEKRQSVAFWCNPISGHATLYWYQQILGQGPKLLIQFQNNGVVDDSQLPKDRFSAERLKGVDSTLKIQPAKLEDSAVYLCASSRWGMRRIMEDTQYFGPGTRLTVL.

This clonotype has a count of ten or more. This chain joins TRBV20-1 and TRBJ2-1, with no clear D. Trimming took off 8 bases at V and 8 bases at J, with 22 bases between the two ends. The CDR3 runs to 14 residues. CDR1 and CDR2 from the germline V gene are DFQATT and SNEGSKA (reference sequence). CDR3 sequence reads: CSSKVVLSQDEQFF. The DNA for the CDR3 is TGCAGTTCGAAAGTGGTCTTGAGTCAGGATGAGCAGTTCTTC.